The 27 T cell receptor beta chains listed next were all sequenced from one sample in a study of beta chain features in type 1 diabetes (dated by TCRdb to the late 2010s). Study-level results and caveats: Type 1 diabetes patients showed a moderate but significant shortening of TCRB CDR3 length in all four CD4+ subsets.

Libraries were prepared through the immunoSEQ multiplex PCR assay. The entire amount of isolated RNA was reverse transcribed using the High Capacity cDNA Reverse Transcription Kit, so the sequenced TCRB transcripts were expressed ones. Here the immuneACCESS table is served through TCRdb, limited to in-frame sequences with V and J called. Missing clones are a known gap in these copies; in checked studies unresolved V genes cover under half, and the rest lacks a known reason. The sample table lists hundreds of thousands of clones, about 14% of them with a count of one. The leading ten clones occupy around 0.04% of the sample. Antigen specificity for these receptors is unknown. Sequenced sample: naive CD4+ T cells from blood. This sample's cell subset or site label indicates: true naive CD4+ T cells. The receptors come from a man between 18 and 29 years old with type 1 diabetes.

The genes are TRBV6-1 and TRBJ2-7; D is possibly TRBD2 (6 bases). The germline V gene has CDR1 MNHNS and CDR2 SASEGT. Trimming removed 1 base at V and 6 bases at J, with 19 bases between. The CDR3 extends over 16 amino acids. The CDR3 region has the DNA TGTGCCAGCAGTGAAGTCGGGGGAACGGGGTTTCGCGAGCAGTACTTC. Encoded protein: CASSEVGGTGFREQYF.

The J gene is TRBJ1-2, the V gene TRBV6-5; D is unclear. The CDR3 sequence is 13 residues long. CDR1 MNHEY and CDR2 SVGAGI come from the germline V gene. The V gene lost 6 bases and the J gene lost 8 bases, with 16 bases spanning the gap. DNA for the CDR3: TGTGCCAGCAGGGGATTAGAGATTGGAGGCTACACCTTC. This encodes CASRGLEIGGYTF.

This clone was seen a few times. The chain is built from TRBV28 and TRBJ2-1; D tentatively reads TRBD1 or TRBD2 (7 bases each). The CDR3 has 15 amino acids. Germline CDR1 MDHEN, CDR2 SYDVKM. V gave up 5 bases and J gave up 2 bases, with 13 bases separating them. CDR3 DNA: TGTGCCAGCAGTCGACAGGGAGGGACCTACAATGAGCAGTTCTTC. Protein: CASSRQGGTYNEQFF.

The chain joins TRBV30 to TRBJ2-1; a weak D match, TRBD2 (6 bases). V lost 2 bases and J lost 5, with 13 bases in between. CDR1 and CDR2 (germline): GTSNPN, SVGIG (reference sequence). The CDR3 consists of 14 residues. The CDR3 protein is CAWSRGLSDNEQFF. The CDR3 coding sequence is TGTGCCTGGAGTAGGGGACTTTCCGACAATGAGCAGTTCTTC. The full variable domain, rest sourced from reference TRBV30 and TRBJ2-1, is SQTIHQWPATLVQPVGSPLSLECTVEGTSNPNLYWYRQAAGRGLQLLFYSVGIGQISSEVPQNLSASRPQDRQFILSSKKLLLSDSGFYLCAWSRGLSDNEQFFGPGTRLTVL.

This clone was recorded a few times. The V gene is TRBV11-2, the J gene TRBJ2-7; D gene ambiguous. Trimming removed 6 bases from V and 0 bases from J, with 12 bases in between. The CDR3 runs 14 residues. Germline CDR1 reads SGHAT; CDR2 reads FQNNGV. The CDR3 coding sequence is TGTGCCAGCAGAATTCCCGGTCCCTCCTACGAGCAGTACTTC. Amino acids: CASRIPGPSYEQYF.

CDR3 amino acids: CASSKVVPPGTDTQYF. CDR3 sequence (DNA): TGTGCCAGCAGCAAAGTCGTACCTCCCGGGACAGATACGCAGTATTTT. The chain recombines TRBV21-1 with TRBJ2-3; TRBD2 was called by the table and not checked on the DNA. TRBV21-1 is recorded as a pseudogene. CDR3 length equals 16 residues.

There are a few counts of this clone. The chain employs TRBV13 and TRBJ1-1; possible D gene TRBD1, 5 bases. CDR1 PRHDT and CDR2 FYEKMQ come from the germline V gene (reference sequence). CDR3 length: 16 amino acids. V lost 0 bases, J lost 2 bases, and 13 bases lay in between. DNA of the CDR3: TGTGCCAGCAGCTTAGGGGTCTATAGGGGTAACACTGAAGCTTTCTTT. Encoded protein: CASSLGVYRGNTEAFF. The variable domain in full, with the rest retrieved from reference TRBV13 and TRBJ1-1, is AAGVIQSPRHLIKEKRETATLKCYPIPRHDTVYWYQQGPGQDPQFLISFYEKMQSDKGSIPDRFSAQQFSDYHSELNMSSLELGDSALYFCASSLGVYRGNTEAFFGQGTRLTVV.

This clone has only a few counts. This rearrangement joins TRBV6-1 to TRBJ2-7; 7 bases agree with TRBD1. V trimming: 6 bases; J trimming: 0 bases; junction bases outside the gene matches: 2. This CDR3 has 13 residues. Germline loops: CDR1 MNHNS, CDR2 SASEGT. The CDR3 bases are TGTGCCAGCAGAAGGGACAGCTCCTACGAGCAGTACTTC. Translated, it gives CASRRDSSYEQYF.

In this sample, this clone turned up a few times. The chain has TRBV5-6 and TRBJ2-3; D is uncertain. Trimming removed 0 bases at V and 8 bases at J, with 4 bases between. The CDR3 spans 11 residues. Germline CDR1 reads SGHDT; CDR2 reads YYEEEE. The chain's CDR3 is CASSLEGTQYF. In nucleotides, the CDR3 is TGTGCCAGCAGCTTGGAGGGTACGCAGTATTTT.

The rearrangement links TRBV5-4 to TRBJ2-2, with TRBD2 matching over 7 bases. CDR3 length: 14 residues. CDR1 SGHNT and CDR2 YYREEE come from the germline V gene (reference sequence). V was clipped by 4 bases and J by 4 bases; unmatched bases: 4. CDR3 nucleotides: TGTGCCAGCAGCCCGGGACTACCCACCGGGGAGCTGTTTTTT. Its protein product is CASSPGLPTGELFF.

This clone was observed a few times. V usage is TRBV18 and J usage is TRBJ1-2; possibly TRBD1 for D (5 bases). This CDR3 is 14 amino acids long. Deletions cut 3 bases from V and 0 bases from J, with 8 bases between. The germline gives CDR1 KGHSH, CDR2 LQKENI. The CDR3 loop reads CASSPSGPNYGYTF. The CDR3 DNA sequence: TGTGCCAGCTCACCGTCAGGGCCTAACTATGGCTACACCTTC.

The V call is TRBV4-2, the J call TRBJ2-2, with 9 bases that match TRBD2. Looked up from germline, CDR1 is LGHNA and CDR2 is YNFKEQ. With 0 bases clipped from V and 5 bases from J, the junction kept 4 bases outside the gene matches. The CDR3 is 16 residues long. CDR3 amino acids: CASSQESSGGTGELFF. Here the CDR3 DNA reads TGTGCCAGCAGCCAAGAATCCAGCGGGGGGACCGGGGAGCTGTTTTTT.

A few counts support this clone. The CDR3 loop reads CASSRDRDWQPQHF. The CDR3, as DNA: TGTGCCAGCAGCCGGGACAGGGATTGGCAGCCCCAGCATTTT. V gene TRBV7-9 combines with J gene TRBJ1-5; 9 bases fit TRBD1. From germline, CDR1 is SEHNR and CDR2 FQNEAQ (reference sequence). CDR3 size: 14 residues. V shed 5 bases and J 7 bases; nucleotides not matched to a gene: 6.

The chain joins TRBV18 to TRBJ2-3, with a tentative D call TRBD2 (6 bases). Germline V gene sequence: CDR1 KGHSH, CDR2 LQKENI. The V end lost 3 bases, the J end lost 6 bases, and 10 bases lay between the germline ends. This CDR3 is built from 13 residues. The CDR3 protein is CASSPTREDTQYF. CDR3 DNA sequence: TGTGCCAGCTCACCGACTCGGGAGGATACGCAGTATTTT.

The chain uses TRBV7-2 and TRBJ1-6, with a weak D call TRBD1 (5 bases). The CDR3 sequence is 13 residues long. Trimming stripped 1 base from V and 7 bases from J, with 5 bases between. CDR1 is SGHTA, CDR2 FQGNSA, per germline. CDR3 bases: TGTGCCAGCAGCTTAGAGGGGAATTCACCCCTCCACTTT. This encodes CASSLEGNSPLHF.

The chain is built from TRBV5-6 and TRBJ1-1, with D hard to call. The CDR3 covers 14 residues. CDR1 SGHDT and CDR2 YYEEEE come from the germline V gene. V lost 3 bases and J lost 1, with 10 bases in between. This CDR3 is CASSWWETNTEAFF. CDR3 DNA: TGTGCCAGCAGCTGGTGGGAAACGAACACTGAAGCTTTCTTT.

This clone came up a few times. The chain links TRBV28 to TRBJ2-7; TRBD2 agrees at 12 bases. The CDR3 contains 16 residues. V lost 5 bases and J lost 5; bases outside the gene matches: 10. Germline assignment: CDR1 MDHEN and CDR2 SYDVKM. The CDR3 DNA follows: TGTGCCAGCAGTCTTCCGACTAGCGGGAGATACCACGAGCAGTACTTC. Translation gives CASSLPTSGRYHEQYF.

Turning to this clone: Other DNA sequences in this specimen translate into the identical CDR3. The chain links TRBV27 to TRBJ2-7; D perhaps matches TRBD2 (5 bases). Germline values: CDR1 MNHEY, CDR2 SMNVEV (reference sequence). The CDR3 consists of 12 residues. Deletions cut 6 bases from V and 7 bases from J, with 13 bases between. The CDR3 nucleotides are TGTGCCAGCAGACCTAGCTCGGGGGAGCAGTACTTC. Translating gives CASRPSSGEQYF.

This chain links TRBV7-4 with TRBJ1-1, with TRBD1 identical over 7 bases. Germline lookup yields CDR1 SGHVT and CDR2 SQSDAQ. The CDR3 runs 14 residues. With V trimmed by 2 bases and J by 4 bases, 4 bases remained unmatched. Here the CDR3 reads CASSLSRGSTEAFF. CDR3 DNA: TGTGCCAGCAGCTTAAGCAGGGGGAGCACTGAAGCTTTCTTT.

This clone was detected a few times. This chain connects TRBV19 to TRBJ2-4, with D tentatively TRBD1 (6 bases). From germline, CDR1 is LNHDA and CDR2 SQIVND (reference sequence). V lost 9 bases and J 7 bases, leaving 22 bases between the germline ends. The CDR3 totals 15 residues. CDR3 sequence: CASHMGAGQGNIQYF. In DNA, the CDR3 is TGTGCCAGCCATATGGGGGCTGGGCAGGGGAACATTCAGTACTTC.

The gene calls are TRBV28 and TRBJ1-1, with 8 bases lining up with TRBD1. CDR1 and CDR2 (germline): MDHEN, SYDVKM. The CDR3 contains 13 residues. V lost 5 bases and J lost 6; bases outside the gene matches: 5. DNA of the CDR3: TGTGCCAGCAGTCGGCAGGGGGCTGCTGAAGCTTTCTTT. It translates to CASSRQGAAEAFF.

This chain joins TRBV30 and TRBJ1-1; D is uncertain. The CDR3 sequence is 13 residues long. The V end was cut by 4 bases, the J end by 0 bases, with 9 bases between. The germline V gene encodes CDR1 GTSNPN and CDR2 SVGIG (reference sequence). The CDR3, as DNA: TGTGCCTGGAACTTGGTCATGAACACTGAAGCTTTCTTT. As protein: CAWNLVMNTEAFF. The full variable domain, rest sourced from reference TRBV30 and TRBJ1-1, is SQTIHQWPATLVQPVGSPLSLECTVEGTSNPNLYWYRQAAGRGLQLLFYSVGIGQISSEVPQNLSASRPQDRQFILSSKKLLLSDSGFYLCAWNLVMNTEAFFGQGTRLTVV.

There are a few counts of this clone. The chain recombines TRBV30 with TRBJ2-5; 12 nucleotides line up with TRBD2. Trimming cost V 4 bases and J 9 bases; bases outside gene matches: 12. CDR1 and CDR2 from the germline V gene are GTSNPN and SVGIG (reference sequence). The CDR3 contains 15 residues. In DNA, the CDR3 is TGTGCCTGGAAACGGAATCCGCTAGCGGGGGGGTCCCAGTACTTC. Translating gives CAWKRNPLAGGSQYF.

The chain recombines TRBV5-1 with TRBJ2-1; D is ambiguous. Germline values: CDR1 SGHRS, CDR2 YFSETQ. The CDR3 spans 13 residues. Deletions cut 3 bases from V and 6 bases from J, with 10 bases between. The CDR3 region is CASSSQLGNEQFF. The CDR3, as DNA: TGCGCCAGCAGCTCCCAATTGGGCAATGAGCAGTTCTTC. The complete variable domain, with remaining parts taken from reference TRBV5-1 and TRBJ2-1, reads KAGVTQTPRYLIKTRGQQVTLSCSPISGHRSVSWYQQTPGQGLQFLFEYFSETQRNKGNFPGRFSGRQFSNSRSEMNVSTLELGDSALYLCASSSQLGNEQFFGPGTRLTVL.

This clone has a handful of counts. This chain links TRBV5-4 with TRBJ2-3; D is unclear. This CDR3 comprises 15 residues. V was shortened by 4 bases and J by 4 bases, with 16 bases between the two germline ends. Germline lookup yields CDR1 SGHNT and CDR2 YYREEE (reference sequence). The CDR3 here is CASSLRAGPADTQYF. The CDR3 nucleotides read TGTGCCAGCAGCCTTCGCGCTGGGCCGGCAGATACGCAGTATTTT.

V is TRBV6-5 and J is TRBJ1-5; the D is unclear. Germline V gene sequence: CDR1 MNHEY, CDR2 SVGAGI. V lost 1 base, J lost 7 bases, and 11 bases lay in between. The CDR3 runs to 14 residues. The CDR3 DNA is TGTGCCAGCAGTTACTTCAGATCAGGCCAGCCCCAGCATTTT. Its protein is CASSYFRSGQPQHF.

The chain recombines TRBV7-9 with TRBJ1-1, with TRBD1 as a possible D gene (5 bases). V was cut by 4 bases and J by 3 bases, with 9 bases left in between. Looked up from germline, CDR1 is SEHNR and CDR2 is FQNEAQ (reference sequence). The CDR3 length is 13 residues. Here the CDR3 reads CASSSGSDTEAFF. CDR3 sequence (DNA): TGTGCCAGCAGCTCAGGGTCGGACACTGAAGCTTTCTTT. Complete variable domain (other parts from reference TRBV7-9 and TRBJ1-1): DTGVSQNPRHKITKRGQNVTFRCDPISEHNRLYWYRQTLGQGPEFLTYFQNEAQLEKSRLLSDRFSAERPKGSFSTLEIQRTEQGDSAMYLCASSSGSDTEAFFGQGTRLTVV.